The 27 T cell receptor beta chains below come from one sample, sequenced in a study of blood T cell repertoires in COVID-19. Produced via immunoSEQ multiplex PCR; TCRdb's table is partial and in-frame only. The sample shows under 90,000 clones, 65% to 90% of them seen only once. Sequencing was done on a sample of peripheral blood. The receptors were gathered from a man older than 75 with acute or convalescent COVID-19.

This clone was counted only a few times. The chain employs TRBV7-3 and TRBJ2-5; 7 nucleotides align to TRBD2. Germline CDR1 SGHTA, CDR2 FQGTGA. Trimming removed 3 bases from V and 5 bases from J; junction bases left unmatched: 9. The CDR3 contains 15 residues. DNA of the CDR3: TGTGCCAGCAGCTTCTTCGCGGGAGAATATGAGACCCAGTACTTC. It encodes CASSFFAGEYETQYF. The whole variable domain, remainder taken from reference TRBV7-3 and TRBJ2-5, is GAGVSQTPSNKVTEKGKYVELRCDPISGHTALYWYRQSLGQGPEFLIYFQGTGAADDSGLPNDRFFAVRPEGSVSTLKIQRTERGDSAVYLCASSFFAGEYETQYFGPGTRLLVL.

The chain is built from TRBV11-2 and TRBJ2-7; TRBD1 matches 10 bases. The V gene end was trimmed by 5 bases and the J gene end by 6 bases; junction bases not matched to a gene: 10. Germline CDR1 and CDR2: SGHAT and FQNNGV. The CDR3 consists of 15 residues. CDR3: CASSRPETGGGEQYF. The CDR3 nucleotides read TGTGCCAGCAGCCGACCGGAGACAGGGGGCGGCGAGCAGTACTTC.

The chain links TRBV4-1 to TRBJ1-2, with TRBD1 identical over 9 bases. CDR1 and CDR2 from the germline V gene are MGHRA and YSYEKL. The length of the CDR3 is 14 residues. The V segment lost 1 base and the J segment 7 bases; nucleotides outside the gene matches: 4. In DNA form, the CDR3 reads TGCGCCAGCAGCCAAGTGGGACAGGGTGCTGGCTACACCTTC. Translation: CASSQVGQGAGYTF.

The chain couples TRBV4-1 to TRBJ2-3; 13 nucleotides line up with TRBD2. The length of the CDR3 is 18 residues. From germline, CDR1 is MGHRA and CDR2 YSYEKL. The V and J ends lost 4 bases and 0 bases, in that order; junction bases with no gene match: 7. In DNA form, the CDR3 reads TGCGCCAGCAGCCTAGATCCGGGACTAGCGGGAAGCACAGATACGCAGTATTTT. It translates to CASSLDPGLAGSTDTQYF.

The chain is built from TRBV3-1 (or the pseudogene TRBV3-2) and TRBJ2-3, with TRBD2 as a possible D gene (5 bases). Looked up from germline, CDR1 is LGHDT and CDR2 is YNNKEL (reference sequence). The CDR3 runs to 17 residues. Trimming removed 4 bases from V and 2 bases from J, with 19 bases in between. The CDR3 bases are TGTGCCAGCAGCCCAGGAGGCAGCGCCCCTGTCACAGATACGCAGTATTTT. Amino acids: CASSPGGSAPVTDTQYF.

The V call is TRBV2, the J call TRBJ1-1; no clear D gene. This CDR3 has 13 residues. CDR1 and CDR2 (germline): SNHLY, FYNNEI. V was trimmed by 7 bases and J by 1 base, leaving 10 bases between them. The CDR3 protein is CASMAGTNTEAFF. CDR3 sequence (DNA): TGTGCCAGCATGGCGGGAACGAACACTGAAGCTTTCTTT.

The gene calls are TRBV27 and TRBJ2-7, with 7 bases that match TRBD2. Germline-derived CDR1 and CDR2 are MNHEY and SMNVEV (reference sequence). Germline trimming cut 4 bases from V and 4 bases from J; bases unmatched to any gene: 4. This CDR3 has 13 amino acids. The CDR3 loop is CASSWQGGYEQYF. CDR3 sequence (DNA): TGTGCCAGCAGTTGGCAGGGAGGGTACGAGCAGTACTTC.

The genes are TRBV10-3 and TRBJ2-7, with D perhaps TRBD1 (6 bases). The CDR3 length is 12 residues. Per the germline V gene, CDR1 is ENHRY and CDR2 is SYGVKD. V was pared by 11 bases and J by 4 bases, with 15 bases between. The CDR3 DNA reads TGTGCCTCGGGACCCAGGGGATACGAGCAGTACTTC. Protein product: CASGPRGYEQYF.

The chain is built from TRBV19 and TRBJ1-4; 8 bases align to TRBD1. The CDR3 totals 18 residues. J lost 0 bases, V lost 9 bases, and 15 bases had no gene match. The V gene's germline CDR1 is LNHDA and CDR2 SQIVND (reference sequence). The CDR3 DNA follows: TGTGCCAGCAACGCTCTGGGGACAGGACCTGCAACTAATGAAAAACTGTTTTTT. Translated: CASNALGTGPATNEKLFF.

This chain joins TRBV4-1 and TRBJ2-2; 7 bases are a match to TRBD1. The CDR3 loop spans 16 amino acids. Germline loops: CDR1 MGHRA, CDR2 YSYEKL. Trimming removed 3 bases from V and 2 bases from J; junction bases left unmatched: 6. The CDR3 here is CASSHADRDNTGELFF. CDR3 DNA sequence: TGCGCCAGCAGCCATGCCGACAGGGACAACACCGGGGAGCTGTTTTTT.

The V and J genes are TRBV7-9 and TRBJ1-2; no clear D gene. The CDR3 sequence is 14 residues long. CDR1 is SEHNR, CDR2 FQNEAQ, per germline (reference sequence). Trimming pared 1 base from V and 3 bases from J, leaving 9 bases between. CDR3 amino acids: CASSLEPQDYGYTF. The CDR3 DNA follows: TGTGCCAGCAGCTTAGAGCCCCAGGACTATGGCTACACCTTC.

The J gene is TRBJ2-2, the V gene TRBV15; 8 nucleotides align to TRBD1. Germline V gene lookup returns CDR1 LNHNV and CDR2 YYDKDF (reference sequence). The CDR3 covers 16 residues. With 3 bases clipped from V and 5 bases from J, the junction kept 8 bases outside the gene matches. The CDR3 protein is CATSRGTGHLTGELFF. CDR3 DNA sequence: TGTGCCACCAGCAGGGGGACAGGCCACCTTACCGGGGAGCTGTTTTTT.

The chain employs TRBV6-6 and TRBJ1-1, with D possibly TRBD1 on 6 matching bases. This CDR3 has 13 amino acids. From germline, CDR1 is MNHNY and CDR2 SVGAGI (reference sequence). Trimming took 4 bases from V and 5 from J, leaving 11 bases between them. This CDR3 is CASSSPRGTEAFF. The CDR3 bases are TGTGCCAGCAGTTCCCCTAGGGGGACTGAAGCTTTCTTT.

The chain links TRBV2 to TRBJ2-3; 10 positions match TRBD1. Trimming took 6 bases from V and 3 from J; bases not matched to a gene: 3. This CDR3 has 14 amino acids. Germline-derived CDR1 and CDR2 are SNHLY and FYNNEI. The CDR3 is CASSGGQGTDTQYF. The CDR3 nucleotides are TGTGCCAGCAGCGGGGGACAGGGGACAGATACGCAGTATTTT.

With regard to this clone: Sequence at one end of the junction differs from germline and may be a read error. V usage is TRBV6-5 and J usage is TRBJ2-7, with 9 bases lining up with TRBD1. CDR3 length: 12 amino acids. Germline V CDR1 and CDR2: MNHEY, SVGAGI. The CDR3 DNA sequence: TGTGCCAGCAGTCCCCGACAGGGGGTCCTTTCCTTC. This gives the protein CASSPRQGVLSF.

The count of this clone is one. The V gene is TRBV7-3, the J gene TRBJ2-3; 9 bases are shared with TRBD2. V shed 3 bases and J 6 bases; nucleotides not matched to a gene: 4. CDR3 length: 14 residues. From germline, CDR1 is SGHTA and CDR2 FQGTGA. CDR3 DNA sequence: TGTGCCAGCAGCTTGGGACTAGCTGTGGATACGCAGTATTTT. Translated: CASSLGLAVDTQYF.

This clone appeared a few times. The V gene is TRBV27, the J gene TRBJ2-7, with TRBD1 matching 9 bases. The ends lost 4 bases at V and 2 bases at J; junction bases unmatched: 6. Germline V CDR1 and CDR2: MNHEY, SMNVEV (reference sequence). The CDR3 has 15 residues. The CDR3 loop reads CASSYGTGFTYEQYF. DNA for the CDR3: TGTGCCAGCAGTTACGGGACAGGGTTTACCTACGAGCAGTACTTC.

Note on this clone: Other DNA sequences in this sample translate to the same CDR3. The chain couples TRBV5-4 to TRBJ1-2; possibly TRBD1 for D (5 bases). V was shortened by 4 bases and J by 1 base, with 14 bases between the two germline ends. Germline loops: CDR1 SGHNT, CDR2 YYREEE (reference sequence). The CDR3 loop spans 15 amino acids. The CDR3 reads CASSLSGGFNYGYTF. The CDR3 coding sequence is TGTGCCAGCAGCCTGTCGGGGGGTTTTAACTATGGCTACACCTTC.

A word on this clone: Different DNA sequences within this sample yield the same CDR3. The rearrangement uses TRBV5-1 and TRBJ2-3; TRBD2 agrees at 7 bases. Germline V gives CDR1 SGHRS, CDR2 YFSETQ. The CDR3 length is 15 residues. V shed 0 bases, J shed 1 base, and the junction held 2 bases outside the gene matches. CDR3 nucleotides: TGCGCCAGCAGCTTGGGCCTAGCGGGCACAGATACGCAGTATTTT. Amino acids: CASSLGLAGTDTQYF.

CDR3 protein: CASSSLGFRGGPSYNEQFF. For the CDR3, the DNA is TGTGCCAGCAGCTCACTAGGATTTCGGGGGGGCCCCTCCTACAATGAGCAGTTCTTC. V is TRBV7-9 and J is TRBJ2-1, with 8 bases matching TRBD2. Looked up from germline, CDR1 is SEHNR and CDR2 is FQNEAQ (reference sequence). The CDR3 sequence is 19 residues long. The trim removed 4 bases at V and 0 bases at J, leaving 14 bases unmatched.

The chain combines TRBV5-7 with TRBJ2-5, with 7 bases lining up with TRBD1. TRBV5-7 is an ORF, and what it does is uncertain. This CDR3 has 14 amino acids. Germline trimming cut 0 bases from V and 5 bases from J; bases unmatched to any gene: 4. CDR3 amino acids: CASSLGDSQETQYF. CDR3 DNA: TGTGCCAGCAGCTTGGGGGACAGCCAGGAGACCCAGTACTTC.

The gene calls are TRBV29-1 and TRBJ2-7; D not resolved. V dropped 1 base and J dropped 3 bases, with 7 bases sitting between them. From germline, CDR1 is SQVTM and CDR2 ANQGSEA. CDR3 length: 12 amino acids. This CDR3 is CSVEGQDYEQYF. The CDR3 coding sequence is TGCAGCGTTGAAGGTCAGGACTACGAGCAGTACTTC.

The chain employs TRBV6-5 and TRBJ1-6; the match to TRBD1 covers 9 bases. V lost 6 bases to trimming and J lost 9 bases; unmatched junction nucleotides: 3. CDR3 size: 13 residues. Germline loops: CDR1 MNHEY, CDR2 SVGAGI. This chain's CDR3 is CASRRQGGSPLHF. In DNA form, the CDR3 reads TGTGCCAGCAGACGACAGGGGGGTTCACCCCTCCACTTT.

The rearrangement uses TRBV19 and TRBJ2-3; tentatively, D is TRBD2 (5 bases). This CDR3 has 14 residues. Germline CDR1 and CDR2: LNHDA and SQIVND (reference sequence). Trimming stripped 7 bases from V and 2 bases from J, with 13 bases between. This chain's CDR3 is CASKEDWPTDTQYF. CDR3 DNA sequence: TGTGCCAGTAAGGAGGACTGGCCCACAGATACGCAGTATTTT.

The V call is TRBV11-2, the J call TRBJ2-5; tentative D call: TRBD1 (5 bases). The CDR3 contains 14 residues. Trimming stripped 5 bases from V and 5 bases from J, with 15 bases between. Looked up from germline, CDR1 is SGHAT and CDR2 is FQNNGV. CDR3 sequence: CASSPFQGLETQYF. CDR3 DNA: TGTGCCAGCAGCCCATTCCAGGGTCTGGAGACCCAGTACTTC.

The chain is built from TRBV7-2 and TRBJ1-5; TRBD1 matches 7 bases. The ends lost 5 bases at V and 3 bases at J; junction bases unmatched: 7. Germline-derived CDR1 and CDR2 are SGHTA and FQGNSA. There are 15 residues in the CDR3. The DNA of the CDR3 is TGTGCCAGCAGCCGGGACAGCGCCAACAATCAGCCCCAGCATTTT. This gives the protein CASSRDSANNQPQHF.

The chain is built from TRBV28 and TRBJ1-2, with 7 bases matching TRBD1. Germline CDR1 MDHEN, CDR2 SYDVKM. Trimming took 5 bases from V and 7 from J; bases not matched to a gene: 7. This CDR3 is built from 13 residues. Written as DNA, the CDR3 is TGTGCCAGCAGTCGATCGACAGGGTCTGGCTACACCTTC. Amino acids: CASSRSTGSGYTF.